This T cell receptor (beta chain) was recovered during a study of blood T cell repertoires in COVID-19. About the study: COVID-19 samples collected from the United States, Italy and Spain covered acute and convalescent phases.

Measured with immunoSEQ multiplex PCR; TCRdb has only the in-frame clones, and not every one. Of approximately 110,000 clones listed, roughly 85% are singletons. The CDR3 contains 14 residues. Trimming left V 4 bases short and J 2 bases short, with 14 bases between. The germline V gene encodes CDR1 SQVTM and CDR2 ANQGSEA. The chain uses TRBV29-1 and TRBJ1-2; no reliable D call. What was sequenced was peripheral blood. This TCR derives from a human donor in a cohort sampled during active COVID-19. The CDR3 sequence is CSVVLPRGNYGYTF. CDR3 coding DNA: TGCAGCGTTGTTCTGCCCAGAGGGAACTATGGCTACACCTTC.